The 31 T cell receptor beta chains given below trace back to one sample, sequenced in a study of T cell changes during pregnancy in multiple sclerosis. Data came from immunoSEQ multiplex PCR; TCRdb stores just in-frame clones and leaves some out. The sample yields some 71,000 clones, just over 90% seen once. The specimen comprised peripheral blood, sampled in the third trimester of pregnancy. The receptors derive from a female donor with multiple sclerosis, enrolled in a pregnancy study.

This clone is a singleton in its sample. The chain employs TRBV18 and TRBJ1-5; D unresolved. Germline-derived CDR1 and CDR2 are KGHSH and LQKENI. Trimming shortened V by 5 bases and J by 9 bases, and 17 bases separated the two germline ends. This CDR3 contains 14 residues. In DNA, the CDR3 is TGTGCCAGCTCAAAAAGTGGAGGGTCTCGGCCCCAGCATTTT. Protein: CASSKSGGSRPQHF.

This chain uses TRBV5-1 with TRBJ2-5; 12 nucleotides align to TRBD2. CDR3 length: 16 amino acids. Losses at the gene ends were 1 base for V and 2 bases for J; bases not matched to a gene: 3. Germline loops: CDR1 SGHRS, CDR2 YFSETQ. CDR3 sequence (DNA): TGCGCCAGCAGCTTGCTAGCGGGGGGGCGTCAAGAGACCCAGTACTTC. Its translation is CASSLLAGGRQETQYF.

This chain joins TRBV5-1 and TRBJ1-2; D not resolved. CDR1 is SGHRS and CDR2 is YFSETQ in the germline V gene. The CDR3 runs to 13 residues. The ends were cut back, 0 bases at V and 5 bases at J, with 8 bases in the middle. CDR3 protein: CASSLVEGYGYTF. Written as DNA, the CDR3 is TGCGCCAGCAGCTTGGTGGAGGGTTATGGCTACACCTTC.

V gene TRBV15 combines with J gene TRBJ2-2; 11 nucleotides agree with TRBD2. The V gene's germline CDR1 is LNHNV and CDR2 YYDKDF (reference sequence). The ends lost 4 bases at V and 1 base at J; junction bases unmatched: 2. The length of the CDR3 is 16 residues. CDR3 protein: CATSTLAGGNTGELFF. CDR3 DNA sequence: TGTGCCACCAGCACCCTAGCGGGGGGGAACACCGGGGAGCTGTTTTTT.

CDR3 coding DNA: TGTGCCAGCTCGCCTCCGGGAACGGGTGAGCAGTTCTTC. Its protein is CASSPPGTGEQFF. The chain uses TRBV18 and TRBJ2-1; tentatively, D is TRBD2 (5 bases). The CDR3 runs to 13 residues. Trimming stripped 6 bases from V and 9 bases from J, with 15 bases between. Germline V gene data show CDR1 as KGHSH and CDR2 as LQKENI.

This clone was seen more than once but under ten times. One junction end disagrees with the germline gene, perhaps due to a read error. V usage is TRBV19 and J usage is TRBJ1-2; TRBD1 matches 7 bases. Germline CDR1 and CDR2: LNHDA and SQIVND (reference sequence). The CDR3 length is 14 residues. Written as DNA, the CDR3 is TGTGCCAGTGTAAGAACCGGGACAGCCGGTCAAATCGTCTTC. As protein: CASVRTGTAGQIVF.

The chain is built from TRBV5-1 and TRBJ1-1; TRBD1 matches at 10 bases. The V and J ends lost 0 bases and 5 bases, in that order; junction bases with no gene match: 16. CDR3 size: 19 residues. In germline, CDR1 is SGHRS, CDR2 YFSETQ. Here the CDR3 DNA reads TGCGCCAGCAGCTTGGCTTTCCCCATCGACAGGGGGCGAGAAACTGAAGCTTTCTTT. This codes for CASSLAFPIDRGRETEAFF. Full variable domain (outside the CDR3, taken from reference TRBV5-1 and TRBJ1-1): KAGVTQTPRYLIKTRGQQVTLSCSPISGHRSVSWYQQTPGQGLQFLFEYFSETQRNKGNFPGRFSGRQFSNSRSEMNVSTLELGDSALYLCASSLAFPIDRGRETEAFFGQGTRLTVV.

This chain links TRBV21-1 with TRBJ2-2; the table names TRBD2, a call not compared with the DNA. TRBV21-1 is a recognized pseudogene. CDR3 length equals 19 residues. The CDR3 reads CASSKEGGANPENTGELFF. For the CDR3, the DNA is TGTGCCAGCAGCAAAGAGGGGGGGGCGAACCCCGAGAACACCGGGGAGCTGTTTTTT.

V is TRBV9 and J is TRBJ2-3, with a tentative D call TRBD2 (5 bases). The CDR3 contains 16 residues. CDR1 SGDLS and CDR2 YYNGEE come from the germline V gene. Trimming left V 2 bases short and J 6 bases short, with 19 bases between. This CDR3 is CASSVSPLGSLDTQYF. CDR3 bases: TGTGCCAGCAGCGTTTCCCCACTAGGCTCTCTTGATACGCAGTATTTT.

The chain links TRBV19 to TRBJ2-1, with TRBD1 matching 7 bases. The CDR3 consists of 14 residues. J gave up 3 bases and V 5 bases, and 4 bases lay outside the gene matches. Germline loops: CDR1 LNHDA, CDR2 SQIVND (reference sequence). The CDR3 nucleotides read TGTGCCAGTAGTGACAGGGTTTACTACAATGAGCAGTTCTTC. Its protein product is CASSDRVYYNEQFF.

This clone was seen just once. This chain connects TRBV15 to TRBJ2-3, with D possibly TRBD2 on 7 matching bases. Germline CDR1 and CDR2: LNHNV and YYDKDF (reference sequence). The CDR3 is 16 residues long. The V and J ends lost 0 bases and 5 bases respectively, with 15 bases between them. The CDR3 DNA sequence: TGTGCCACCAGCAGAGAGCGCGGGGGCCCGAAAGATACGCAGTATTTT. Translated, it gives CATSRERGGPKDTQYF. Full variable domain (missing parts from reference TRBV15 and TRBJ2-3): DAMVIQNPRYQVTQFGKPVTLSCSQTLNHNVMYWYQQKSSQAPKLLFHYYDKDFNNEADTPDNFQSRRPNTSFCFLDIRSPGLGDTAMYLCATSRERGGPKDTQYFGPGTRLTVL.

The chain employs TRBV29-1 and TRBJ2-1, with TRBD1 matching over 10 bases. The germline V gene has CDR1 SQVTM and CDR2 ANQGSEA. CDR3 size: 14 residues. Trimming removed 5 bases from V and 3 bases from J; junction bases left unmatched: 4. The CDR3 bases are TGCAGCGTTCCGGGACAGGGGAACTACAATGAGCAGTTCTTC. It specifies CSVPGQGNYNEQFF.

The chain carries TRBV4-1 and TRBJ2-1, with a tentative D call TRBD2 (5 bases). V lost 7 bases and J 5 bases, leaving 18 bases between the germline ends. The CDR3 is 15 amino acids. Germline CDR1 and CDR2: MGHRA and YSYEKL. CDR3 amino acids: CASTLNTRGDNEQFF. CDR3 in DNA: TGCGCCAGCACCCTTAATACCCGGGGAGACAATGAGCAGTTCTTC.

This chain uses TRBV4-2 with TRBJ2-1, with 8 bases that match TRBD1. This CDR3 contains 13 residues. Germline CDR1 reads LGHNA; CDR2 reads YNFKEQ. Losses at the gene ends were 5 bases for V and 6 bases for J; bases not matched to a gene: 3. CDR3 protein: CASSWDRINEQFF. The CDR3 region has the DNA TGTGCCAGCAGCTGGGACAGGATCAATGAGCAGTTCTTC.

The chain combines TRBV4-2 with TRBJ2-1; D is undetermined. V was clipped by 0 bases and J by 4 bases, with 7 bases between them. The CDR3 consists of 14 residues. The V gene's germline CDR1 is LGHNA and CDR2 YNFKEQ. CDR3 nucleotide sequence: TGTGCCAGCAGCCAAGATTCAGCGTACAATGAGCAGTTCTTC. It is translated as CASSQDSAYNEQFF.

V is TRBV27 and J is TRBJ2-1; 8 nucleotides line up with TRBD2. This CDR3 is 15 amino acids long. V trimming: 6 bases; J trimming: 5 bases; junction bases outside the gene matches: 9. From germline, CDR1 is MNHEY and CDR2 SMNVEV (reference sequence). CDR3 amino acids: CASRFSGGLNNEQFF. The DNA for the CDR3 is TGTGCCAGCAGGTTCTCGGGGGGGCTTAACAATGAGCAGTTCTTC.

The chain joins TRBV7-8 to TRBJ2-1, with a weak D call TRBD1 (6 bases). V was pared by 3 bases and J by 4 bases, with 13 bases between. Per germline, CDR1 SGHVS and CDR2 FQNEAQ. The CDR3 length is 15 residues. The CDR3 protein is CASSFTGTYYNEQFF. CDR3 DNA sequence: TGTGCCAGCAGCTTCACCGGGACATATTACAATGAGCAGTTCTTC.

Turning to this clone: The sample has other DNA sequences that encode this CDR3 too. The chain couples TRBV19 to TRBJ1-5, with D uncertain. This CDR3 comprises 14 residues. In germline, CDR1 is LNHDA, CDR2 SQIVND (reference sequence). V was trimmed by 3 bases and J by 2 bases, leaving 8 bases between them. CDR3 DNA: TGTGCCAGTAGTATCCTCCGCGGCAATCAGCCCCAGCATTTT. Amino acid sequence: CASSILRGNQPQHF.

The rearrangement uses TRBV18 and TRBJ2-5; a possible D gene is TRBD2 (7 bases). The length of the CDR3 is 16 residues. In germline, CDR1 is KGHSH, CDR2 LQKENI. V was cut by 3 bases and J by 1 base, with 15 bases left in between. CDR3 in amino acids: CASSPRYGGPQETQYF. The CDR3 DNA reads as TGTGCCAGCTCACCCCGGTACGGGGGGCCCCAAGAGACCCAGTACTTC.

V usage is TRBV21-1 and J usage is TRBJ1-6. TRBV21-1 is annotated as a pseudogene. The CDR3 is made up of 17 amino acids. The CDR3 coding sequence is TGTGCCAGCAGCAATTCTCGGGGGAGCTCCTATAATTCACCCCTCCACTTT. Its translation: CASSNSRGSSYNSPLHF.

CDR3: CASSPPVGGNTEAFF. The DNA of the CDR3 is TGTGCCAGCAGCCCCCCGGTAGGCGGGAACACTGAAGCTTTCTTT. This chain connects TRBV6-5 to TRBJ1-1; D is ambiguous. V gave up 6 bases and J gave up 1 base, with 15 bases separating them. The CDR3 extends over 15 amino acids. Germline loops: CDR1 MNHEY, CDR2 SVGAGI.

This clone was picked up one time. The chain is built from TRBV5-1 and TRBJ1-2, with a tentative D call TRBD1 (6 bases). The CDR3 runs 15 residues. Germline-derived CDR1 and CDR2 are SGHRS and YFSETQ. Trimming removed 3 bases at V and 0 bases at J, with 12 bases between. The CDR3 reads CASSSGGSTNYGYTF. The CDR3 DNA reads TGCGCCAGCAGCTCTGGGGGCAGTACTAACTATGGCTACACCTTC.

The chain links TRBV7-2 to TRBJ1-2; D call uncertain. The CDR3 sequence is 12 residues long. The ends were cut back, 5 bases at V and 7 bases at J, with 11 bases in the middle. Germline CDR1 reads SGHTA; CDR2 reads FQGNSA. The CDR3 protein is CASSIYLSGYTF. In DNA, the CDR3 is TGTGCCAGCAGCATATATCTTAGTGGCTACACCTTC.

The chain combines TRBV4-1 with TRBJ1-1; the match to TRBD1 covers 7 bases. This CDR3 contains 16 residues. With V trimmed by 3 bases and J by 3 bases, 10 bases remained unmatched. CDR1 is MGHRA, CDR2 YSYEKL, per germline. CDR3 bases: TGCGCCAGCAGCCATACAGGGGTCCTGTGGGACACTGAAGCTTTCTTT. Translating gives CASSHTGVLWDTEAFF.

The V and J genes are TRBV5-1 and TRBJ1-4, with D perhaps matching TRBD1 (5 bases). The germline CDR1 and CDR2 sequences are SGHRS and YFSETQ. The CDR3 runs 15 residues. V was shortened by 3 bases and J by 6 bases, with 15 bases between the two germline ends. The CDR3 nucleotides are TGCGCCAGCAGCTCAAATGGGGGGGTAGATGAAAAACTGTTTTTT. Its translation is CASSSNGGVDEKLFF.

For this clone: This CDR3 is also generated by other DNA sequences in the sample. The chain links TRBV4-3 to TRBJ1-2, with D unresolved. V was shortened by 1 base and J by 8 bases, with 20 bases between the two germline ends. The CDR3 totals 16 residues. Germline CDR1 LGHNA, CDR2 YSLEER. Written as DNA, the CDR3 is TGCGCCAGCAGCCAAGGACTGTCCACGGAGTTCCACGGCTACACCTTC. It codes for CASSQGLSTEFHGYTF.

The sample holds one count of this clone. The chain carries TRBV2 and TRBJ2-5, with 7 bases identical to TRBD1. Germline CDR1 SNHLY, CDR2 FYNNEI. The CDR3 length is 14 residues. With V trimmed by 8 bases and J by 3 bases, 9 bases remained unmatched. The CDR3 coding sequence is TGTGCCAGCGATCGACAGGGCCTTGAAGAGACCCAGTACTTC. Its protein product is CASDRQGLEETQYF.

The chain uses TRBV5-1 and TRBJ2-1; maybe TRBD2 (7 bases). Germline assignment: CDR1 SGHRS and CDR2 YFSETQ. The CDR3 spans 13 residues. V was clipped by 7 bases and J by 7 bases, with 15 bases between them. Here the CDR3 reads CASGRGGWNEQFF. CDR3 bases: TGCGCCAGCGGGAGGGGGGGTTGGAATGAGCAGTTCTTC. The variable domain in full, completed from reference TRBV5-1 and TRBJ2-1, reads KAGVTQTPRYLIKTRGQQVTLSCSPISGHRSVSWYQQTPGQGLQFLFEYFSETQRNKGNFPGRFSGRQFSNSRSEMNVSTLELGDSALYLCASGRGGWNEQFFGPGTRLTVL.

Regarding this clone: The junction and the germline gene differ at one end; a read error may be behind it. The V gene is TRBV6-1, the J gene TRBJ2-5; TRBD2 agrees at 14 bases. The germline CDR1 and CDR2 sequences are MNHNS and SASEGT. The CDR3 extends over 15 amino acids. Written as DNA, the CDR3 is TGTGCCAGCAGTGACCCGACTAGCGGGGGGGTCCGTGCCGACTTC. It yields the protein CASSDPTSGGVRADF.

The chain carries TRBV5-4 and TRBJ2-5; 7 bases map to TRBD2. The CDR3 has 14 amino acids. Trimming took 2 bases from V and 5 from J; bases not matched to a gene: 6. Germline CDR1 is SGHNT and CDR2 is YYREEE (reference sequence). The CDR3 loop is CASSFPGGGETQYF. DNA for the CDR3: TGTGCCAGCAGCTTCCCGGGGGGAGGGGAGACCCAGTACTTC.

The J gene is TRBJ2-1, the V gene TRBV10-3; 9 bases line up with TRBD2. V shed 0 bases and J 13 bases; nucleotides not matched to a gene: 13. The germline gives CDR1 ENHRY, CDR2 SYGVKD. This CDR3 contains 16 residues. As DNA, the CDR3 is TGTGCCATCAGTGAGTCGATAGAGGGCCTAGCGGGAAAACAGTTCTTC. Its translation: CAISESIEGLAGKQFF.